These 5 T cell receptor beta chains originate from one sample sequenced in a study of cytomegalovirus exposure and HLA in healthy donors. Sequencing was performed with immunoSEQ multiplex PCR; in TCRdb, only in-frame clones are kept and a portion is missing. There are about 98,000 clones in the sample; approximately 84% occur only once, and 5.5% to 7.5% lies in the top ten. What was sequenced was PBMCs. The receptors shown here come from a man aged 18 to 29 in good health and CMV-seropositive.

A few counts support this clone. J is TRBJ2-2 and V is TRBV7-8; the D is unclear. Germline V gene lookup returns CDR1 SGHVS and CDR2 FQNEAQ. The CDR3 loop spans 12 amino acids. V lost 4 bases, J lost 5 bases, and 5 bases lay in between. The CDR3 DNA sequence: TGTGCCAGCAGCTACCTAACCGGGGAGCTGTTTTTT. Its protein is CASSYLTGELFF.

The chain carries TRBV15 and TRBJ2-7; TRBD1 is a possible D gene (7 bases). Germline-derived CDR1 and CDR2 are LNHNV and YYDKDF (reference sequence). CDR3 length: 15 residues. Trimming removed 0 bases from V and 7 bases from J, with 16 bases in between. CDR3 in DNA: TGTGCCACCAGCAGAGATCTTTCAGGGGGGAATGAGCAGTACTTC. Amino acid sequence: CATSRDLSGGNEQYF.

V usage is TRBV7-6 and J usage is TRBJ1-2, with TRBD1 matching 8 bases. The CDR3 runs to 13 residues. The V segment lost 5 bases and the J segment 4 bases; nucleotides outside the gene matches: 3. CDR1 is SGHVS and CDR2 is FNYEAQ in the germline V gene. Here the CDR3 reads CASSADRGYGYTF. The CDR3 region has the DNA TGTGCCAGCAGCGCCGACAGGGGCTATGGCTACACCTTC.

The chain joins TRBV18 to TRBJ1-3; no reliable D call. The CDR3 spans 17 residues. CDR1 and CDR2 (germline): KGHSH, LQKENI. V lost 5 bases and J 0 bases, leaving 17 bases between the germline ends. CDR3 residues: CASSSDSSFFSGNTIYF. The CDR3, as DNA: TGTGCCAGCTCAAGTGACTCCAGTTTTTTCTCTGGAAACACCATATATTTT.

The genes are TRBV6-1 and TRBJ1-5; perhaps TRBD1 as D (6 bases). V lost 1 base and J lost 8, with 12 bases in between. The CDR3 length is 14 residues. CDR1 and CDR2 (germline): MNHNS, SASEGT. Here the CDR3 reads CASSEGRGGEPQHF. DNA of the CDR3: TGTGCCAGCAGTGAAGGTAGGGGGGGAGAGCCCCAGCATTTT.